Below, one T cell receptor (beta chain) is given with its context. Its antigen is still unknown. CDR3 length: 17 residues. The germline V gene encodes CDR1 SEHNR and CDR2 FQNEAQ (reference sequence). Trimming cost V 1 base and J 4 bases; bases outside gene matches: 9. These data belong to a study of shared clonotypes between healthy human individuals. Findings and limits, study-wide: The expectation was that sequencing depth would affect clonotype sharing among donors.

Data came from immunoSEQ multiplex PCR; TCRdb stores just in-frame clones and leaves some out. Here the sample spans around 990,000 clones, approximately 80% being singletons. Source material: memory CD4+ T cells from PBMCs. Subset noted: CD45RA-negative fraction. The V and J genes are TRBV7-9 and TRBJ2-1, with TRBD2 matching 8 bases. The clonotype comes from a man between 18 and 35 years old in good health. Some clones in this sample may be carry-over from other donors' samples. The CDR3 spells CASSLVRDGREYNEQFF. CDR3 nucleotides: TGTGCCAGCAGCTTAGTTCGGGACGGGAGGGAATACAATGAGCAGTTCTTC.